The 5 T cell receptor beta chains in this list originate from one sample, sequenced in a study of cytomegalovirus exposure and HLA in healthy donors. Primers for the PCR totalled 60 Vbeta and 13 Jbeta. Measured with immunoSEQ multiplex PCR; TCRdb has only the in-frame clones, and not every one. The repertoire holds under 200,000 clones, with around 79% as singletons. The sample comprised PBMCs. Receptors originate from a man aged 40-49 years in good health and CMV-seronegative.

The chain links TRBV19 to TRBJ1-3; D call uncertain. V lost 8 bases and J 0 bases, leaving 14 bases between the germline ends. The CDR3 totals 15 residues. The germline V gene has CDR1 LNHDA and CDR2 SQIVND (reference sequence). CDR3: CASYRRGISGNTIYF. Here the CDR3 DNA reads TGTGCCAGTTATCGAAGAGGCATCTCTGGAAACACCATATATTTT. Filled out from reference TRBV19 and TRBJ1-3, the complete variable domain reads DGGITQSPKYLFRKEGQNVTLSCEQNLNHDAMYWYRQDPGQGLRLIYYSQIVNDFQKGDIAEGYSVSREKKESFPLTVTSAQKNPTAFYLCASYRRGISGNTIYFGEGSWLTVV.

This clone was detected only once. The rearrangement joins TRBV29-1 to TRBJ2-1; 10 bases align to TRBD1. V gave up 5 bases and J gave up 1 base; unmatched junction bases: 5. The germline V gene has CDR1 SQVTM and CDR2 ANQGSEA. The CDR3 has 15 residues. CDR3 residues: CSVQWTGGSYNEQFF. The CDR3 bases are TGCAGCGTTCAATGGACAGGGGGATCCTACAATGAGCAGTTCTTC.

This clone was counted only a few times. The CDR3 DNA is TGTGCCAGCTCACCCCAGGCGGGGGATACGCAGTATTTT. Amino acid sequence: CASSPQAGDTQYF. The rearrangement joins TRBV18 to TRBJ2-3; TRBD2 is a possible D gene (6 bases). CDR3 length: 13 amino acids. Germline-derived CDR1 and CDR2 are KGHSH and LQKENI. The V and J ends lost 3 bases and 6 bases respectively, with 10 bases between them.

The CDR3 sequence: CASRRDSSGANVLTF. DNA of the CDR3: TGTGCCAGCAGACGGGATAGCTCTGGGGCCAACGTCCTGACTTTC. V usage is TRBV6-1 and J usage is TRBJ2-6; perhaps TRBD2 as D (5 bases). CDR3 size: 15 residues. The germline CDR1 and CDR2 sequences are MNHNS and SASEGT. Between the trimmed V and J ends, which lost 6 bases and 0 bases, there was a span of 9 bases.

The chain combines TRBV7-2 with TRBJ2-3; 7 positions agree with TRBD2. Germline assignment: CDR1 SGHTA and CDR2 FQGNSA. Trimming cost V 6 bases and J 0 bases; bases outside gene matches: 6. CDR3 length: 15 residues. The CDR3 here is CASRKSGTSTDTQYF. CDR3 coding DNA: TGTGCCAGCAGGAAAAGCGGGACTAGCACAGATACGCAGTATTTT.